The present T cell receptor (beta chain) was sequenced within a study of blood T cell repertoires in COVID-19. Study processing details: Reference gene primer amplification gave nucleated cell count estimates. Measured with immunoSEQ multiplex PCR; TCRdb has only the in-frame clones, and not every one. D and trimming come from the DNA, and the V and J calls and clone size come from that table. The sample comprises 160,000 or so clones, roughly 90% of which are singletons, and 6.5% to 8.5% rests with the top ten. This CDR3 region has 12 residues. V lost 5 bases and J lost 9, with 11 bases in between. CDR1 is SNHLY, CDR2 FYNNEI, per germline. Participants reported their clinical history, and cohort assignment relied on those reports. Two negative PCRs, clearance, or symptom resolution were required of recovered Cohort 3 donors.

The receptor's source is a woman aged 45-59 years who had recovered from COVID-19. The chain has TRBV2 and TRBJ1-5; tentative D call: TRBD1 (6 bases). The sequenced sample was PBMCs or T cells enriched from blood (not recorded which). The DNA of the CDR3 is TGTGCCAGCAGTCCAATGACAGGGCCCCAGCATTTT. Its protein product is CASSPMTGPQHF.